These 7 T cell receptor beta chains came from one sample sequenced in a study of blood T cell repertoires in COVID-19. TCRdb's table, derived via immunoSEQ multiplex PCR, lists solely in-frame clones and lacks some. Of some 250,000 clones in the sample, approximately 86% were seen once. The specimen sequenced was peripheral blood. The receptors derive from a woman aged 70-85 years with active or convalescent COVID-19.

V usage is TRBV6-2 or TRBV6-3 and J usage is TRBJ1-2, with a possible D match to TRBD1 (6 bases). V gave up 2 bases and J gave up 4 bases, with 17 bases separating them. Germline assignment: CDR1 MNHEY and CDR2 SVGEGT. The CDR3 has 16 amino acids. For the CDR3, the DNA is TGTGCCAGCAGTTACCAATCTGGGGGACACTCCTATGGCTACACCTTC. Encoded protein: CASSYQSGGHSYGYTF.

CDR3 in DNA: TGCGCCAGCAGGACGGGACAGGGAAGCACCGGGGAGCTGTTTTTT. It is translated as CASRTGQGSTGELFF. The chain links TRBV5-1 to TRBJ2-2, with 9 bases aligning to TRBD1. Germline loops: CDR1 SGHRS, CDR2 YFSETQ. Trimming took 5 bases from V and 4 from J; bases not matched to a gene: 6. This CDR3 region has 15 residues.

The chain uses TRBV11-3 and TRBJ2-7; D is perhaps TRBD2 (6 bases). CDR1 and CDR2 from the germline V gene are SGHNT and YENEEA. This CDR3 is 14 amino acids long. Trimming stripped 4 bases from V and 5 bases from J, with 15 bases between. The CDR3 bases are TGTGCCAGCAGCTCCGGAGGGCCACCCCACGAGCAGTACTTC. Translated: CASSSGGPPHEQYF.

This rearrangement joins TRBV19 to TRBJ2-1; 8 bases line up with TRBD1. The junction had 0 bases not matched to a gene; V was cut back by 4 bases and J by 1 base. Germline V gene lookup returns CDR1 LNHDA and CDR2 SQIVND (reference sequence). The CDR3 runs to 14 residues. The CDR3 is CASSRQGSYNEQFF. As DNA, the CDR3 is TGTGCCAGTAGTAGACAGGGGTCCTACAATGAGCAGTTCTTC.

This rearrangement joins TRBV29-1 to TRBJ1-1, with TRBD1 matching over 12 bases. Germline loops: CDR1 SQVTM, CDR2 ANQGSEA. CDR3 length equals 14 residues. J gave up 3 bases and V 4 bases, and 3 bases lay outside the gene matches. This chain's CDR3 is CSVGGTGGYTEAFF. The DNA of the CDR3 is TGCAGCGTTGGAGGGACAGGGGGCTACACTGAAGCTTTCTTT. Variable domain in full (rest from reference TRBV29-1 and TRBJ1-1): SAVISQKPSRDICQRGTSLTIQCQVDSQVTMMFWYRQQPGQSLTLIATANQGSEATYESGFVIDKFPISRPNLTFSTLTVSNMSPEDSSIYLCSVGGTGGYTEAFFGQGTRLTVV.

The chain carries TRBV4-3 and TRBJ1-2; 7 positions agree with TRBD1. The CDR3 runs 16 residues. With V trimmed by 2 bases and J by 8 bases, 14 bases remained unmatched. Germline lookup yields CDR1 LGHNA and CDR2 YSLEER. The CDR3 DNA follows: TGCGCCAGCAGCCAAAATGAGAGGGGGCCTGCAGAAGGCTACACCTTC. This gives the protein CASSQNERGPAEGYTF.

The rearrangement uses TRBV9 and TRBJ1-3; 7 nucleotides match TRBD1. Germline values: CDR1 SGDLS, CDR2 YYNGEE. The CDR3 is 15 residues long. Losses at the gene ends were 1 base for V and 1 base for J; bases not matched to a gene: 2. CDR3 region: CASSVTGESGNTIYF. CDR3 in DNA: TGTGCCAGCAGCGTAACAGGGGAGTCTGGAAACACCATATATTTT.